This TCR beta chain was sequenced in a study of blood T cell repertoires in COVID-19. On the study more broadly: T cells, B-cell-depleted T cells, or PBMCs supplied cDNA or gDNA.

Authors' analysis steps: Amplification from reference gene primers served as the basis for estimated nucleated cell counts. Assay: immunoSEQ multiplex PCR; the TCRdb copy retains only in-frame clones and omits some. V and J calls plus clone size are reproduced from that table; the DNA served to infer D and trimming. The sample holds roughly 130,000 clones, roughly nine tenths seen once. CDR3 length: 15 residues. CDR1 is SGHRS and CDR2 is YFSETQ in the germline V gene. V lost 3 bases and J lost 5; bases outside the gene matches: 5. This chain uses TRBV5-1 with TRBJ2-1, with TRBD2 matching over 10 bases. What was sequenced was peripheral blood. This receptor was taken from a middle-aged man with active COVID-19. The CDR3 here is CASSWGGTSDNEQFF. The CDR3, as DNA: TGCGCCAGCAGCTGGGGAGGGACTAGCGACAATGAGCAGTTCTTC.